What follows are 27 T cell receptor beta chains derived from one specimen sequenced in a study of cytomegalovirus exposure and HLA in healthy donors. Sequencing was performed with immunoSEQ multiplex PCR; in TCRdb, only in-frame clones are kept and a portion is missing. The sample has fewer than 55,000 clones; around 94% are singletons. Sequenced material: PBMCs. Receptors originate from a man aged 18 to 29 in good health and CMV-seronegative.

In this sample, this clone turned up a few times. J is TRBJ2-2 and V is TRBV4-2, with 9 bases aligning to TRBD1. Per the germline V gene, CDR1 is LGHNA and CDR2 is YNFKEQ. The CDR3 spans 14 residues. Trimming removed 5 bases from V and 5 bases from J; junction bases left unmatched: 3. The CDR3 spells CASSTGGDTGELFF. CDR3 sequence (DNA): TGTGCCAGCAGCACAGGGGGCGATACCGGGGAGCTGTTTTTT.

The V call is TRBV28, the J call TRBJ2-1, with D tentatively TRBD2 (5 bases). The CDR3 totals 13 residues. In germline, CDR1 is MDHEN, CDR2 SYDVKM. V lost 9 bases and J lost 4, with 13 bases in between. Written as DNA, the CDR3 is TGTGCCAGGGAGCGGCGGCTTTACAATGAGCAGTTCTTC. This translates into CARERRLYNEQFF.

The CDR3 DNA follows: TGTGCCTGGAGCAGGGGTTCCTACAATGAGCAGTTCTTC. The encoded protein is CAWSRGSYNEQFF. The chain links TRBV30 to TRBJ2-1; maybe TRBD1 (6 bases). V lost 3 bases to trimming and J lost 1 base, with 7 bases between them. The CDR3 spans 13 residues. Germline CDR1 GTSNPN, CDR2 SVGIG (reference sequence).

Details on this clone: This specimen includes other DNA sequences encoding the same CDR3. The chain joins TRBV2 to TRBJ2-7; 9 nucleotides agree with TRBD1. This CDR3 contains 17 residues. J lost 0 bases, V lost 5 bases, and 11 bases had no gene match. Germline CDR1 SNHLY, CDR2 FYNNEI. CDR3 in amino acids: CASSRERGQGASYEQYF. As DNA, the CDR3 is TGTGCCAGCAGTAGGGAAAGGGGACAGGGAGCCTCCTACGAGCAGTACTTC.

The chain combines TRBV25-1 with TRBJ2-1, with D uncertain. This CDR3 comprises 16 residues. In germline, CDR1 is MGHDK, CDR2 SYGVNS. V shed 4 bases and J shed 2 bases, with 15 bases lying between them. In nucleotides, the CDR3 is TGTGCCAGCAGTGGGCACCTAGAGGTCCCCTACAATGAGCAGTTCTTC. It translates to CASSGHLEVPYNEQFF.

The chain uses TRBV19 and TRBJ2-1; D may be TRBD2 (5 bases). Germline V gene lookup returns CDR1 LNHDA and CDR2 SQIVND (reference sequence). The CDR3 contains 13 residues. Between the trimmed V and J ends, which lost 6 bases and 6 bases, there was a span of 12 bases. The CDR3 bases are TGTGCCAGTAGGGGGAGTGGGGTCAATGAGCAGTTCTTC. Protein product: CASRGSGVNEQFF. The entire variable domain, with the rest obtained from reference TRBV19 and TRBJ2-1, is as follows: DGGITQSPKYLFRKEGQNVTLSCEQNLNHDAMYWYRQDPGQGLRLIYYSQIVNDFQKGDIAEGYSVSREKKESFPLTVTSAQKNPTAFYLCASRGSGVNEQFFGPGTRLTVL.

The rearrangement uses TRBV28 and TRBJ1-4; TRBD1 matches 10 bases. The CDR3 totals 14 residues. The V and J ends lost 2 bases and 11 bases, in that order; junction bases with no gene match: 5. The germline CDR1 and CDR2 sequences are MDHEN and SYDVKM. In nucleotides, the CDR3 is TGTGCCAGCAGTTTAGGGACAGGGGATTATAAACTGTTTTTT. Translating it yields CASSLGTGDYKLFF.

The chain carries TRBV30 and TRBJ2-3; D call uncertain. V gave up 2 bases and J gave up 0 bases, with 9 bases separating them. The CDR3 spans 14 residues. CDR1 is GTSNPN, CDR2 SVGIG, per germline (reference sequence). The CDR3, as DNA: TGTGCCTGGAGTCCGGGTCCGAGCACAGATACGCAGTATTTT. Residues: CAWSPGPSTDTQYF.

The rearrangement links TRBV10-3 to TRBJ2-3, with 8 bases that match TRBD2. V was pared by 6 bases and J by 2 bases, with 10 bases of the junction left unmatched. The CDR3 length is 16 residues. Germline V gives CDR1 ENHRY, CDR2 SYGVKD. CDR3 residues: CAIRASSGPITDTQYF. The CDR3 DNA reads TGTGCCATCAGGGCCTCTAGCGGGCCAATCACAGATACGCAGTATTTT.

This clone was observed once. The chain carries TRBV7-9 and TRBJ2-3; TRBD2 matches at 7 bases. The CDR3 consists of 16 residues. CDR1 is SEHNR and CDR2 is FQNEAQ in the germline V gene (reference sequence). V was clipped by 4 bases and J by 0 bases; unmatched bases: 7. CDR3 region: CASSSPGGISTDTQYF. The DNA for the CDR3 is TGTGCCAGCAGCTCTCCCGGGGGGATAAGCACAGATACGCAGTATTTT.

The chain recombines TRBV11-2 with TRBJ2-3; tentative D call: TRBD2 (5 bases). The V end lost 1 base, the J end lost 0 bases, and 11 bases lay between the germline ends. CDR3 length: 16 residues. CDR1 and CDR2 (germline): SGHAT, FQNNGV. CDR3 residues: CASSLVRTSSTDTQYF. CDR3 nucleotide sequence: TGTGCCAGCAGCTTAGTAAGGACTTCTAGCACAGATACGCAGTATTTT.

The V and J genes are TRBV6-1 and TRBJ2-1, with D uncertain. The germline V gene has CDR1 MNHNS and CDR2 SASEGT. The length of the CDR3 is 14 residues. The V end lost 8 bases, the J end lost 4 bases, and 15 bases lay between the germline ends. The CDR3 region has the DNA TGTGCCAGCCTCGTGGCGGTCGAATACAATGAGCAGTTCTTC. The encoded protein is CASLVAVEYNEQFF.

V gene TRBV7-2 combines with J gene TRBJ2-5; 8 bases map to TRBD1. Germline V lookup: CDR1 SGHTA, CDR2 FQGNSA. Trimming removed 2 bases from V and 4 bases from J; junction bases left unmatched: 3. The CDR3 totals 14 residues. CDR3 amino acids: CASSLQGAGETQYF. Written as DNA, the CDR3 is TGTGCCAGCAGCTTACAGGGGGCCGGAGAGACCCAGTACTTC.

The V gene is TRBV7-2, the J gene TRBJ2-3, with 7 nucleotides matching TRBD1. In germline, CDR1 is SGHTA, CDR2 FQGNSA. J was trimmed by 4 bases and V by 2 bases; bases with no gene match: 3. This CDR3 is built from 14 residues. CDR3 sequence reads: CASSLRQGSDTQYF. CDR3 in DNA: TGTGCCAGCAGCTTAAGACAGGGATCAGATACGCAGTATTTT.

The chain carries TRBV6-1 and TRBJ2-3; TRBD1 might be the D (5 bases). CDR3 size: 14 residues. V lost 3 bases to trimming and J lost 5 bases, with 12 bases between them. Germline assignment: CDR1 MNHNS and CDR2 SASEGT. The CDR3 DNA reads TGTGCCAGCAGTGAGTTAGACAGTGGAGATACGCAGTATTTT. This codes for CASSELDSGDTQYF.

The rearrangement links TRBV13 to TRBJ2-7; 9 nucleotides line up with TRBD1. V lost 3 bases, J lost 6 bases, and 12 bases stayed unmatched. The CDR3 has 16 residues. Per germline, CDR1 PRHDT and CDR2 FYEKMQ (reference sequence). The CDR3 region has the DNA TGTGCCAGCAGCTTGGGCTGGGACAGGGAGTCGCCCGAGCAGTACTTC. Amino acids: CASSLGWDRESPEQYF.

This chain joins TRBV5-4 and TRBJ2-3, with D possibly TRBD1 on 6 matching bases. CDR3 length: 13 amino acids. Trimming left V 2 bases short and J 3 bases short, with 7 bases between. CDR1 and CDR2 (germline): SGHNT, YYREEE (reference sequence). CDR3: CASSFQGTDTQYF. CDR3 in DNA: TGTGCCAGCAGCTTCCAGGGGACAGATACGCAGTATTTT.

The V call is TRBV19, the J call TRBJ2-1, with TRBD2 matching over 14 bases. V lost 4 bases and J lost 10; bases outside the gene matches: 6. The CDR3 has 15 residues. Looked up from germline, CDR1 is LNHDA and CDR2 is SQIVND (reference sequence). The CDR3 sequence is CASSKGLAGGQEQFF. CDR3 in DNA: TGTGCCAGTAGTAAAGGACTAGCGGGAGGCCAGGAGCAGTTCTTC.

This chain links TRBV19 with TRBJ1-3; no clear D gene. With 5 bases removed from V and 2 bases from J, the gap between germline ends came to 10 bases. Per germline, CDR1 LNHDA and CDR2 SQIVND (reference sequence). This CDR3 has 14 residues. CDR3 protein: CASSRGVAGNTIYF. The DNA of the CDR3 is TGTGCCAGTAGTCGCGGGGTAGCTGGAAACACCATATATTTT.

The V gene is TRBV19, the J gene TRBJ2-3, with TRBD1 as a possible D gene (6 bases). Germline V CDR1 and CDR2: LNHDA, SQIVND (reference sequence). With 3 bases removed from V and 2 bases from J, the gap between germline ends came to 9 bases. This CDR3 region has 14 residues. CDR3 sequence reads: CASSIPGVTDTQYF. The CDR3 nucleotides are TGTGCCAGTAGTATTCCAGGGGTCACAGATACGCAGTATTTT.

V is TRBV18 and J is TRBJ2-1; no firm D call. Germline CDR1 reads KGHSH; CDR2 reads LQKENI. Trimming left V 3 bases short and J 5 bases short, with 8 bases between. CDR3 length: 13 residues. DNA for the CDR3: TGTGCCAGCTCACCGCGAGACAACAATGAGCAGTTCTTC. Translated, it gives CASSPRDNNEQFF.

V gene TRBV2 combines with J gene TRBJ2-7; the match to TRBD2 covers 7 bases. V gave up 10 bases and J gave up 7 bases; unmatched junction bases: 10. CDR1 is SNHLY and CDR2 is FYNNEI in the germline V gene. This CDR3 is built from 12 residues. The CDR3 coding sequence is TGTGCCAACCTAGCGGCCCGGGGGGAGCAGTACTTC. It codes for CANLAARGEQYF. Complete variable domain (other parts from reference TRBV2 and TRBJ2-7): EPEVTQTPSHQVTQMGQEVILRCVPISNHLYFYWYRQILGQKVEFLVSFYNNEISEKSEIFDDQFSVERPDGSNFTLKIRSTKLEDSAMYFCANLAARGEQYFGPGTRLTVT.

The chain links TRBV18 to TRBJ2-1; possible D gene TRBD2, 5 bases. Germline V gene lookup returns CDR1 KGHSH and CDR2 LQKENI. CDR3 length equals 13 residues. Trimming stripped 6 bases from V and 6 bases from J, with 12 bases between. The CDR3 reads CASSALALNEQFF. CDR3 nucleotide sequence: TGTGCCAGCTCCGCCCTAGCCCTCAATGAGCAGTTCTTC. The full variable domain, with the rest looked up from reference TRBV18 and TRBJ2-1, is NAGVMQNPRHLVRRRGQEARLRCSPMKGHSHVYWYRQLPEEGLKFMVYLQKENIIDESGMPKERFSAEFPKEGPSILRIQQVVRGDSAAYFCASSALALNEQFFGPGTRLTVL.

The chain combines TRBV4-3 with TRBJ2-1, with 11 bases lining up with TRBD2. Germline V gives CDR1 LGHNA, CDR2 YSLEER. The CDR3 has 16 residues. Trimming at V came to 2 bases and at J to 12 bases, leaving 12 bases not matched to a gene. CDR3 nucleotides: TGCGCCAGCAGCCAACTAGCGGGAGGATCTACAATGAGGCAGTTCTTC. Its protein is CASSQLAGGSTMRQFF.

The chain has TRBV27 and TRBJ2-3; 11 nucleotides agree with TRBD2. CDR1 and CDR2 from the germline V gene are MNHEY and SMNVEV (reference sequence). The CDR3 is made up of 16 amino acids. V lost 2 bases to trimming and J lost 4 bases; unmatched junction nucleotides: 5. The CDR3 region is CASSLRGLADPDTQYF. The CDR3, as DNA: TGTGCCAGCAGTTTAAGGGGACTAGCGGACCCAGATACGCAGTATTTT.

The V call is TRBV27, the J call TRBJ2-5, with TRBD2 identical over 8 bases. With 3 bases clipped from V and 4 bases from J, the junction kept 22 bases outside the gene matches. The CDR3 spans 20 residues. Germline CDR1 and CDR2: MNHEY and SMNVEV (reference sequence). CDR3 sequence: CASSLGGLKGRGGVVETQYF. The CDR3 coding sequence is TGTGCCAGCAGTTTGGGGGGCCTCAAGGGACGGGGGGGGGTTGTAGAGACCCAGTACTTC.

This chain links TRBV6-5 with TRBJ1-1; 9 nucleotides align to TRBD1. This CDR3 contains 14 residues. Germline V CDR1 and CDR2: MNHEY, SVGAGI. The junction had 1 base not matched to a gene; V was cut back by 0 bases and J by 5 bases. DNA for the CDR3: TGTGCCAGCAGTTACTCCGACAGGGGGACTGAAGCTTTCTTT. It encodes CASSYSDRGTEAFF.